The 14 T cell receptor beta chains in this list originate from one sample, sequenced in a study of T cells in Graves' hyperthyroidism and ophthalmopathy. There were TCR beta CDR3 regions amplified from RNA transcripts. The HTBI primer set drove a first-round RT-PCR of the TCR CDR3. TCRdb ran MiXCR on the multiplex PCR reads and lists one entry per CDR3 protein. The table has about 420,000 distinct CDR3 sequences, roughly 15% seen once. The sequenced sample consisted of blood. The receptors were gathered from a woman aged 18-35 years with Graves' hyperthyroidism.

V and J are TRBV12-3 or TRBV12-4 and TRBJ2-5; 9 nucleotides line up with TRBD2. With 3 bases clipped from V and 4 bases from J, the junction kept 9 bases outside the gene matches. The CDR3 has 16 amino acids. The CDR3 DNA sequence: TGTGCCAGCAGTTTGAGCGGGGGGACCCAGAGAGAGACCCAGTACTTC. Protein sequence: CASSLSGGTQRETQYF.

This clonotype was seen ten or more times. This chain uses TRBV7-9 with TRBJ2-1, with D hard to call. This CDR3 spans 11 amino acids. CDR1 is SEHNR and CDR2 is FQNEAQ in the germline V gene (reference sequence). V lost 3 bases and J lost 10, with 7 bases in between. The CDR3 DNA sequence: TGTGCCAGCAGCTTTACGGACGAGCAGTTCTTC. Its protein product is CASSFTDEQFF. The full variable domain, its missing parts supplied by reference TRBV7-9 and TRBJ2-1, is DTGVSQNPRHKITKRGQNVTFRCDPISEHNRLYWYRQTLGQGPEFLTYFQNEAQLEKSRLLSDRFSAERPKGSFSTLEIQRTEQGDSAMYLCASSFTDEQFFGPGTRLTVL.

The CDR3 DNA sequence: TGCAGCGTTGAAGATGGCAGACAGGGTACTTACGAGCAGTACTTC. Protein product: CSVEDGRQGTYEQYF. The V and J genes are TRBV29-1 and TRBJ2-7, with TRBD1 identical over 7 bases. The CDR3 is 15 amino acids. The ends lost 0 bases at V and 4 bases at J; junction bases unmatched: 9. Germline V gene lookup returns CDR1 SQVTM and CDR2 ANQGSEA.

This clonotype has only a few counts. The chain recombines TRBV27 with TRBJ2-3; tentative D call: TRBD1 (6 bases). This CDR3 is built from 10 residues. V was pared by 10 bases and J by 6 bases, with 8 bases between. Germline CDR1 MNHEY, CDR2 SMNVEV (reference sequence). The CDR3 protein is CATQGDTQYF. The DNA for the CDR3 is TGTGCCACTCAGGGGGATACGCAGTATTTT.

This clonotype was seen repeatedly, ten times or more. The chain employs TRBV30 and TRBJ1-4; no firm D call. The CDR3 has 13 amino acids. With 4 bases removed from V and 5 bases from J, the gap between germline ends came to 11 bases. Looked up from germline, CDR1 is GTSNPN and CDR2 is SVGIG (reference sequence). The CDR3 DNA reads TGTGCCTGGAACTTGGGCCAGAATGAAAAACTGTTTTTT. Amino acids: CAWNLGQNEKLFF.

CDR3: CASSWGQGYNEKLFF. For the CDR3, the DNA is TGTGCCAGCAGCTGGGGACAGGGATATAATGAAAAACTGTTTTTT. The V call is TRBV5-6, the J call TRBJ1-4, with 9 bases that match TRBD1. The CDR3 has 15 amino acids. Germline V gives CDR1 SGHDT, CDR2 YYEEEE. V lost 3 bases, J lost 4 bases, and 4 bases stayed unmatched.

There are many counts of this clonotype. J is TRBJ2-5 and V is TRBV7-2; D unresolved. CDR1 is SGHTA and CDR2 is FQGNSA in the germline V gene. V lost 5 bases and J 5 bases, leaving 9 bases between the germline ends. CDR3 size: 12 residues. CDR3 region: CASSLPGETQYF. The CDR3 region has the DNA TGTGCCAGCAGCCTACCCGGGGAGACCCAGTACTTC.

The J gene is TRBJ2-7, the V gene TRBV3-1, with TRBD1 matching over 9 bases. The J segment lost 5 bases and the V segment lost 4 bases, leaving 9 bases of the junction unmatched. Germline V gene data show CDR1 as LGHDT and CDR2 as YNNKEL (reference sequence). This CDR3 is built from 15 residues. For the CDR3, the DNA is TGTGCCAGCAGCCGGGACAGGGATCCGTACAACGAGCAGTACTTC. This codes for CASSRDRDPYNEQYF.

The chain couples TRBV6-4 to TRBJ2-7; 8 nucleotides line up with TRBD2. Germline V gives CDR1 MRHNA, CDR2 SNTAGT. The CDR3 loop spans 14 amino acids. V gave up 6 bases and J gave up 7 bases; unmatched junction bases: 11. CDR3 coding DNA: TGTGCCAGCAGCCCTTCAGCGGGAGCGGGGGAGCAGTACTTC. Its protein product is CASSPSAGAGEQYF.

The sample holds a few counts of this clonotype. This chain links TRBV2 with TRBJ1-4; 7 nucleotides match TRBD1. Germline V gene lookup returns CDR1 SNHLY and CDR2 FYNNEI. The CDR3 sequence is 15 residues long. V was clipped by 10 bases and J by 0 bases; unmatched bases: 8. The CDR3 nucleotides are TGTGCCACCAAGGGGCAGGGGGCAACTAATGAAAAACTGTTTTTT. This sequence encodes CATKGQGATNEKLFF.

This clonotype was recorded many times. The rearrangement joins TRBV5-1 to TRBJ2-5; TRBD1 aligns across 7 bases. Germline assignment: CDR1 SGHRS and CDR2 YFSETQ. The CDR3 is 14 amino acids. Trimming took 2 bases from V and 0 from J; bases not matched to a gene: 1. The CDR3 bases are TGCGCCAGCAGCTTACAGGGGCACCAAGAGACCCAGTACTTC. Translation gives CASSLQGHQETQYF.

The rearrangement joins TRBV18 to TRBJ2-5; D is ambiguous. Trimming took 2 bases from V and 5 from J, leaving 12 bases between them. This CDR3 contains 14 residues. The germline gives CDR1 KGHSH, CDR2 LQKENI. CDR3 bases: TGTGCCAGCTCACCAACGGGTCCGGGCGAGACCCAGTACTTC. Translated, it gives CASSPTGPGETQYF.

V and J are TRBV9 and TRBJ2-7; no reliable D call. Trimming removed 2 bases at V and 6 bases at J, with 15 bases between. The CDR3 is 14 amino acids. Per germline, CDR1 SGDLS and CDR2 YYNGEE. The CDR3 sequence is CASSVGSVSGEQYF. CDR3 DNA sequence: TGTGCCAGCAGCGTGGGCAGCGTATCGGGCGAGCAGTACTTC.

DNA of the CDR3: TGTGCCAGCACCCGGATGGGACAGGGGATCGGCGAGCAGTACTTC. Translation: CASTRMGQGIGEQYF. V is TRBV5-6 and J is TRBJ2-7, with 10 bases identical to TRBD1. CDR1 SGHDT and CDR2 YYEEEE come from the germline V gene. The CDR3 length is 15 residues. The J segment lost 6 bases and the V segment lost 6 bases, leaving 12 bases of the junction unmatched.